These 29 T cell receptor beta chains were all obtained from the same sample, sequenced in a study of cytomegalovirus exposure and HLA in healthy donors. Use of 60 Vbeta and 13 Jbeta primers characterized the PCR. Sequencing was performed with immunoSEQ multiplex PCR; in TCRdb, only in-frame clones are kept and a portion is missing. The table records under 200,000 clones, 77% of them present only once. Specimen: PBMCs. The receptors come from a male donor in good health and CMV-seropositive.

The chain employs TRBV5-6 and TRBJ1-2; a possible D gene is TRBD1 (5 bases). With 0 bases removed from V and 2 bases from J, the gap between germline ends came to 14 bases. Germline V lookup: CDR1 SGHDT, CDR2 YYEEEE. CDR3 length: 16 amino acids. The CDR3 spells CASSLARGGRNYGYTF. The CDR3 DNA sequence: TGTGCCAGCAGCTTGGCCCGCGGGGGTAGGAACTATGGCTACACCTTC.

The chain employs TRBV29-1 and TRBJ2-1; D ambiguous. CDR1 is SQVTM, CDR2 ANQGSEA, per germline. This CDR3 is 15 amino acids long. Trimming removed 2 bases at V and 3 bases at J, with 14 bases between. CDR3 DNA: TGCAGCGTTGAAACTGCCCCCGGTAGCTACAATGAGCAGTTCTTC. Protein sequence: CSVETAPGSYNEQFF.

The chain has TRBV30 and TRBJ1-2; D gene unclear. CDR1 and CDR2 from the germline V gene are GTSNPN and SVGIG (reference sequence). V was shortened by 4 bases and J by 4 bases, with 19 bases between the two germline ends. The CDR3 loop spans 15 amino acids. CDR3 coding DNA: TGTGCCTGGAACACCGGGAGCGTGAAGGGCTATGGCTACACCTTC. It codes for CAWNTGSVKGYGYTF.

The chain employs TRBV5-1 and TRBJ1-1, with D tentatively TRBD1 (5 bases). The germline V gene has CDR1 SGHRS and CDR2 YFSETQ. The V gene lost 0 bases and the J gene lost 9 bases, with 9 bases spanning the gap. The CDR3 runs 12 residues. For the CDR3, the DNA is TGCGCCAGCAGCTTGGACCAGGGTCAAGCTTTCTTT. Protein: CASSLDQGQAFF.

The CDR3 loop is CASSYSRYLYEQYF. DNA for the CDR3: TGTGCCAGCAGTTACTCGAGGTACCTCTACGAGCAGTACTTC. V gene TRBV6-5 combines with J gene TRBJ2-7; no reliable D call. Per the germline V gene, CDR1 is MNHEY and CDR2 is SVGAGI. The CDR3 is made up of 14 amino acids. V was clipped by 0 bases and J by 3 bases, with 9 bases between them.

This clone was observed a single time. This chain uses TRBV9 with TRBJ2-2; 9 bases match TRBD1. CDR3 length: 15 amino acids. With V trimmed by 4 bases and J by 3 bases, 4 bases remained unmatched. Looked up from germline, CDR1 is SGDLS and CDR2 is YYNGEE. This CDR3 reads CASSRTGEDTGELFF. CDR3 DNA: TGTGCCAGCAGCCGGACAGGGGAGGACACCGGGGAGCTGTTTTTT.

The rearrangement joins TRBV30 to TRBJ2-7, with TRBD1 matching 9 bases. This CDR3 spans 15 amino acids. Germline loops: CDR1 GTSNPN, CDR2 SVGIG (reference sequence). V shed 4 bases, J shed 1 base, and the junction held 8 bases outside the gene matches. DNA for the CDR3: TGTGCCTGGACTTCCGGGACAGGGCTATCCTACGAGCAGTACTTC. This sequence encodes CAWTSGTGLSYEQYF. The whole variable domain, remainder taken from reference TRBV30 and TRBJ2-7, is SQTIHQWPATLVQPVGSPLSLECTVEGTSNPNLYWYRQAAGRGLQLLFYSVGIGQISSEVPQNLSASRPQDRQFILSSKKLLLSDSGFYLCAWTSGTGLSYEQYFGPGTRLTVT.

CDR3 amino acids: CASSPRGLGGYTF. DNA of the CDR3: TGTGCCAGCAGCCCCAGGGGCCTCGGGGGCTACACCTTC. V usage is TRBV7-8 and J usage is TRBJ1-2; D might be TRBD1 (6 bases). V lost 5 bases to trimming and J lost 8 bases, with 15 bases between them. The CDR3 contains 13 residues. Germline V gene sequence: CDR1 SGHVS, CDR2 FQNEAQ.

The rearrangement uses TRBV30 and TRBJ2-3, with TRBD1 identical over 8 bases. The germline CDR1 and CDR2 sequences are GTSNPN and SVGIG (reference sequence). Trimming at V came to 3 bases and at J to 1 base, leaving 6 bases not matched to a gene. This CDR3 has 15 residues. Here the CDR3 reads CAWRDRTGRTDTQYF. The CDR3, as DNA: TGTGCCTGGAGAGACCGGACAGGGCGCACAGATACGCAGTATTTT.

The chain links TRBV7-2 to TRBJ2-1; 12 bases are shared with TRBD2. Germline V lookup: CDR1 SGHTA, CDR2 FQGNSA. This CDR3 region has 17 residues. J was trimmed by 9 bases and V by 5 bases; bases with no gene match: 14. CDR3 residues: CASSRSPSSGGGGEQFF. The DNA for the CDR3 is TGTGCCAGCAGCCGGAGCCCATCTAGCGGGGGGGGAGGTGAGCAGTTCTTC.

There are many counts of this clone. The rearrangement joins TRBV4-2 to TRBJ1-2, with D perhaps TRBD1 (5 bases). This CDR3 is 15 amino acids long. The germline CDR1 and CDR2 sequences are LGHNA and YNFKEQ. Trimming removed 0 bases from V and 4 bases from J, with 12 bases in between. The CDR3 here is CASSQEPTDTYGYTF. Here the CDR3 DNA reads TGTGCCAGCAGCCAAGAGCCCACGGACACCTATGGCTACACCTTC.

V and J are TRBV6-1 and TRBJ1-3, with 10 bases fitting TRBD1. Germline V gene lookup returns CDR1 MNHNS and CDR2 SASEGT. The V segment lost 6 bases and the J segment 2 bases; nucleotides outside the gene matches: 4. The CDR3 has 15 amino acids. The CDR3 nucleotides are TGTGCCAGCAGCCCCGGGACAGGGGCTGGAAACACCATATATTTT. Amino acid sequence: CASSPGTGAGNTIYF.

The V call is TRBV25-1, the J call TRBJ1-1; D is perhaps TRBD1 (6 bases). Germline CDR1 and CDR2: MGHDK and SYGVNS. V was cut by 3 bases and J by 2 bases, with 16 bases left in between. This CDR3 is built from 16 residues. CDR3 DNA sequence: TGTGCCAGCAGTGATCGAGGGGGGGGATCAAACACTGAAGCTTTCTTT. Its translation: CASSDRGGGSNTEAFF.

The J gene is TRBJ2-7, the V gene TRBV4-1, with TRBD2 as a possible D gene (5 bases). Between the trimmed V and J ends, which lost 2 bases and 10 bases, there was a span of 15 bases. This CDR3 has 13 amino acids. Per germline, CDR1 MGHRA and CDR2 YSYEKL. This chain's CDR3 is CASSQSMERDQYF. DNA of the CDR3: TGCGCCAGCAGCCAATCCATGGAGAGGGATCAGTACTTC.

The chain combines TRBV6-5 with TRBJ1-5; D is unresolved. Per the germline V gene, CDR1 is MNHEY and CDR2 is SVGAGI. Trimming stripped 6 bases from V and 0 bases from J, with 9 bases between. The CDR3 extends over 14 amino acids. CDR3 DNA sequence: TGTGCCAGCAGCCCCGACATTAGCAATCAGCCCCAGCATTTT. Amino acid sequence: CASSPDISNQPQHF.

The chain has TRBV7-2 and TRBJ2-1; a weak D match, TRBD1 (7 bases). Trimming cost V 5 bases and J 4 bases, with 15 bases left between them. The CDR3 loop spans 15 amino acids. Germline V gives CDR1 SGHTA, CDR2 FQGNSA. The CDR3 nucleotides are TGTGCCAGCAGCCGGGGGACAGACCTATACAATGAGCAGTTCTTC. Translated: CASSRGTDLYNEQFF. The full variable domain, completed using reference TRBV7-2 and TRBJ2-1, is GAGVSQSPSNKVTEKGKDVELRCDPISGHTALYWYRQSLGQGLEFLIYFQGNSAPDKSGLPSDRFSAERTGGSVSTLTIQRTQQEDSAVYLCASSRGTDLYNEQFFGPGTRLTVL.

This clone was counted a single time. CDR3: CASSETSGGPFYNEQFF. CDR3 bases: TGTGCCAGCAGTGAAACTAGCGGGGGACCTTTCTACAATGAGCAGTTCTTC. The rearrangement links TRBV2 to TRBJ2-1; 11 bases line up with TRBD2. Germline V lookup: CDR1 SNHLY, CDR2 FYNNEI. The V segment lost 2 bases and the J segment 3 bases; nucleotides outside the gene matches: 6. The CDR3 is 17 residues long.

This clone was recorded a few times. This chain connects TRBV7-9 to TRBJ1-5; D not certain. The germline V gene encodes CDR1 SEHNR and CDR2 FQNEAQ (reference sequence). The CDR3 is made up of 14 amino acids. Trimming left V 5 bases short and J 0 bases short, with 8 bases between. The CDR3 protein is CASSPMSSNQPQHF. Here the CDR3 DNA reads TGTGCCAGCAGCCCCATGAGTAGCAATCAGCCCCAGCATTTT.

On this clone itself: The junction and the germline gene differ at one end; a read error may be behind it. The chain is built from TRBV2 and TRBJ1-6; 7 bases are a match to TRBD1. CDR1 and CDR2 (germline): SNHLY, FYNNEI. The CDR3 consists of 15 residues. The CDR3: CANRRDSSYNLPLHF. The CDR3 DNA is TGTGCCAACAGGAGGGACAGCTCCTATAATTTACCCCTCCACTTT.

The chain uses TRBV5-6 and TRBJ2-1; TRBD2 is a possible D gene (6 bases). Trimming stripped 0 bases from V and 0 bases from J, with 13 bases between. Per germline, CDR1 SGHDT and CDR2 YYEEEE. This CDR3 spans 17 amino acids. The CDR3 here is CASSLVDAGSSYNEQFF. Written as DNA, the CDR3 is TGTGCCAGCAGCTTGGTCGACGCGGGGAGCTCCTACAATGAGCAGTTCTTC.

This chain's CDR3 is CASSPMRGRGQTEAFF. The CDR3 DNA follows: TGTGCCAGCAGCCCCATGCGGGGCAGGGGGCAGACTGAAGCTTTCTTT. The chain carries TRBV7-9 and TRBJ1-1, with 8 positions matching TRBD1. Trimming cost V 5 bases and J 5 bases; bases outside gene matches: 13. The CDR3 sequence is 16 residues long. CDR1 SEHNR and CDR2 FQNEAQ come from the germline V gene (reference sequence).

The chain couples TRBV4-1 to TRBJ2-2; TRBD2 aligns across 8 bases. The CDR3 contains 16 residues. J lost 4 bases, V lost 2 bases, and 6 bases had no gene match. Germline V lookup: CDR1 MGHRA, CDR2 YSYEKL. The CDR3 region is CASSQLPGGVTGELFF. DNA of the CDR3: TGCGCCAGCAGCCAACTCCCCGGGGGGGTCACCGGGGAGCTGTTTTTT.

J is TRBJ1-1 and V is TRBV27; D is undetermined. The V gene's germline CDR1 is MNHEY and CDR2 SMNVEV (reference sequence). The CDR3 runs to 13 residues. Trimming stripped 5 bases from V and 6 bases from J, with 13 bases between. The CDR3 sequence is CASSPRQASEAFF. DNA of the CDR3: TGTGCCAGCAGTCCAAGACAAGCCTCTGAAGCTTTCTTT.

This clone appeared a single time. The chain links TRBV2 to TRBJ1-3; D is possibly TRBD1 (6 bases). Germline CDR1 is SNHLY and CDR2 is FYNNEI. This CDR3 is built from 14 residues. Trimming removed 11 bases from V and 0 bases from J, with 14 bases in between. CDR3 nucleotide sequence: TGTGCCCAAACCCCCAGGGGCTCTGGAAACACCATATATTTT. Protein: CAQTPRGSGNTIYF.

The chain employs TRBV27 and TRBJ2-7; a weak D match, TRBD2 (5 bases). Germline values: CDR1 MNHEY, CDR2 SMNVEV (reference sequence). Trimming took off 5 bases at V and 6 bases at J, with 11 bases between the two ends. CDR3 length equals 12 residues. In DNA form, the CDR3 reads TGTGCCAGCAGTCTTTCGGGGAGCGAGCAGTACTTC. Translating gives CASSLSGSEQYF.

J is TRBJ2-7 and V is TRBV19, with D maybe TRBD1 (6 bases). The length of the CDR3 is 15 residues. The germline CDR1 and CDR2 sequences are LNHDA and SQIVND (reference sequence). V was pared by 3 bases and J by 1 base, with 13 bases between. The chain's CDR3 is CASSILPGTSYEQYF. Written as DNA, the CDR3 is TGTGCCAGTAGTATTCTGCCCGGGACATCCTACGAGCAGTACTTC.

V and J are TRBV29-1 and TRBJ2-3; a weak D match, TRBD1 (5 bases). Trimming left V 7 bases short and J 0 bases short, with 14 bases between. The CDR3 has 14 residues. Germline CDR1 is SQVTM and CDR2 is ANQGSEA. CDR3 sequence: CSGTTASSTDTQYF. In nucleotides, the CDR3 is TGCAGCGGAACGACAGCCTCTAGCACAGATACGCAGTATTTT.

V is TRBV6-5 and J is TRBJ2-5, with 9 bases matching TRBD2. TRBJ2-7 matches the DNA end more closely, so the J call is doubtful. The CDR3 has 15 residues. Germline loops: CDR1 MNHEY, CDR2 SVGAGI. In nucleotides, the CDR3 is TGTGCCAGCAGGCCCGGGACTAGCTTGACCTACGAGCAGTACTTC. Translating gives CASRPGTSLTYEQYF.

The chain employs TRBV7-2 and TRBJ2-5, with TRBD2 matching 13 bases. V gave up 5 bases and J gave up 7 bases; unmatched junction bases: 7. This CDR3 has 15 amino acids. The germline CDR1 and CDR2 sequences are SGHTA and FQGNSA. This chain's CDR3 is CASSKGLAGSRTQYF. CDR3 DNA sequence: TGTGCCAGCAGCAAGGGACTAGCGGGGTCGAGGACCCAGTACTTC. Variable domain in full (rest from reference TRBV7-2 and TRBJ2-5): GAGVSQSPSNKVTEKGKDVELRCDPISGHTALYWYRQSLGQGLEFLIYFQGNSAPDKSGLPSDRFSAERTGGSVSTLTIQRTQQEDSAVYLCASSKGLAGSRTQYFGPGTRLLVL.